What follows are 17 T cell receptor beta chains derived from one specimen sequenced in a study of Ad26.COV2.S vaccination and SARS-CoV-2 variants. Sequenced by immunoSEQ multiplex PCR; TCRdb stores in-frame clones only, minus some. The profile shows about 680,000 clones, more than 70% of them singletons. This sample's treatment: 15 to 20 received Ad26.COV2.S at low or high dose, single or two shots; about 5 received placebo; per-sample allocation not given. Day 63 following the first vaccine or placebo injection was when the samples were taken. Material: peripheral blood, obtained in a trial of Ad26.COV2.S vaccine versus placebo. All receptors come from a person between 18 and 60 years old who received the Ad26.COV2.S COVID-19 vaccine or a placebo.

The V and J genes are TRBV6-5 and TRBJ1-5, with TRBD1 identical over 7 bases. Trimming removed 6 bases from V and 7 bases from J; junction bases left unmatched: 9. This CDR3 spans 14 amino acids. Germline CDR1 MNHEY, CDR2 SVGAGI. The CDR3 DNA sequence: TGTGCCAGCAGGGCGGGGACAGCCACCCAGCCCCAGCATTTT. Its translation is CASRAGTATQPQHF.

The V call is TRBV5-1, the J call TRBJ1-6; no clear D gene. The CDR3 is 14 residues long. Trimming stripped 4 bases from V and 8 bases from J, with 13 bases between. CDR1 and CDR2 from the germline V gene are SGHRS and YFSETQ. The CDR3 here is CASSRIPRDSPLHF. In nucleotides, the CDR3 is TGCGCCAGCAGCAGGATTCCAAGGGATTCACCCCTCCACTTT.

This clone has just one count. The CDR3 DNA reads as TGTGCCAAAGGACAGGGGCGCAATCAGCCCCAGCATTTT. This translates into CAKGQGRNQPQHF. The chain employs TRBV24-1 and TRBJ1-5; TRBD1 agrees at 9 bases. CDR1 KGHDR and CDR2 SFDVKD come from the germline V gene. Trimming at V came to 11 bases and at J to 2 bases, leaving 3 bases not matched to a gene. CDR3 length equals 13 residues.

The J gene is TRBJ2-7, the V gene TRBV7-9, with D unresolved. Germline assignment: CDR1 SEHNR and CDR2 FQNEAQ (reference sequence). The CDR3 is 12 amino acids. Trimming shortened V by 5 bases and J by 0 bases, and 5 bases separated the two germline ends. This CDR3 is CASSITSYEQYF. DNA of the CDR3: TGTGCCAGCAGCATAACCTCCTACGAGCAGTACTTC.

The chain links TRBV24-1 to TRBJ1-1; no reliable D call. Germline V gene sequence: CDR1 KGHDR, CDR2 SFDVKD. This CDR3 comprises 11 residues. The V end was cut by 9 bases, the J end by 4 bases, with 8 bases between. The CDR3 nucleotides are TGTGCCACCGAACTCGGCACTGAAGCTTTCTTT. Its protein product is CATELGTEAFF.

The J gene is TRBJ2-5, the V gene TRBV7-9, with 9 bases aligning to TRBD2. V lost 0 bases and J lost 4; bases outside the gene matches: 3. This CDR3 comprises 15 residues. Germline V lookup: CDR1 SEHNR, CDR2 FQNEAQ (reference sequence). The CDR3 bases are TGTGCCAGCAGCTTAGCAGTAGCGGGAGTAGAGACCCAGTACTTC. Its protein product is CASSLAVAGVETQYF. The full variable domain, with the rest looked up from reference TRBV7-9 and TRBJ2-5, is DTGVSQNPRHKITKRGQNVTFRCDPISEHNRLYWYRQTLGQGPEFLTYFQNEAQLEKSRLLSDRFSAERPKGSFSTLEIQRTEQGDSAMYLCASSLAVAGVETQYFGPGTRLLVL.

V usage is TRBV10-3 and J usage is TRBJ2-5; D uncertain. The CDR3 extends over 13 amino acids. From germline, CDR1 is ENHRY and CDR2 SYGVKD. V shed 10 bases and J shed 2 bases, with 14 bases lying between them. The CDR3 DNA follows: TGTGCCACGACGACGGCCACTCAAGAGACCCAGTACTTC. It is translated as CATTTATQETQYF.

The V call is TRBV3-1 (or the pseudogene TRBV3-2), the J call TRBJ1-2; D call uncertain. The V and J ends lost 0 bases and 12 bases respectively, with 8 bases between them. Germline V lookup: CDR1 LGHDT, CDR2 YNNKEL (reference sequence). CDR3 length equals 11 residues. The CDR3 loop reads CASSQDTYHTF. In nucleotides, the CDR3 is TGTGCCAGCAGCCAAGATACATACCACACCTTC.

This chain joins TRBV7-2 and TRBJ2-5; no clear D. The CDR3 has 14 amino acids. Per the germline V gene, CDR1 is SGHTA and CDR2 is FQGNSA. The germline V and J ends were trimmed by 3 bases and 5 bases, with 13 bases remaining between them. CDR3 residues: CASSFTSLRETQYF. In nucleotides, the CDR3 is TGTGCCAGCAGCTTCACTTCGCTTAGGGAGACCCAGTACTTC.

This chain uses TRBV30 with TRBJ1-1, with 9 bases identical to TRBD1. The V gene end was trimmed by 0 bases and the J gene end by 5 bases; junction bases not matched to a gene: 4. CDR1 and CDR2 from the germline V gene are GTSNPN and SVGIG (reference sequence). The CDR3 is 14 residues long. This CDR3 reads CAWSVDRGKTEAFF. The CDR3 DNA sequence: TGTGCCTGGAGTGTAGACAGGGGGAAAACTGAAGCTTTCTTT.

The CDR3 bases are TGTGCCAGCACCCAAAGGGGGAGACCTAGGGCTTTCTTT. Residues: CASTQRGRPRAFF. The J gene is TRBJ1-1, the V gene TRBV21-1; the D call TRBD1 from the table was never checked on the DNA. TRBV21-1 is a documented pseudogene. CDR3 length equals 13 residues.

The J gene is TRBJ1-1, the V gene TRBV19, with TRBD1 matching 9 bases. With V trimmed by 3 bases and J by 5 bases, 16 bases remained unmatched. The CDR3 runs 18 residues. Germline V gene lookup returns CDR1 LNHDA and CDR2 SQIVND (reference sequence). CDR3 protein: CASSITQQGARMETEAFF. CDR3 nucleotide sequence: TGTGCCAGTAGTATTACCCAACAGGGGGCGCGGATGGAAACTGAAGCTTTCTTT.

The chain joins TRBV12-3 or TRBV12-4 to TRBJ2-7, with no clear D. Trimming pared 7 bases from V and 6 bases from J, leaving 16 bases between. CDR3 length equals 13 residues. Here the CDR3 DNA reads TGTGCCAGCACTCAAACTTCCCCGGGCGAGCAGTACTTC. Protein: CASTQTSPGEQYF.

The chain recombines TRBV19 with TRBJ2-3; D possibly corresponds to TRBD2 (6 bases). V lost 7 bases and J 2 bases, leaving 13 bases between the germline ends. Germline-derived CDR1 and CDR2 are LNHDA and SQIVND (reference sequence). This CDR3 contains 14 residues. CDR3 coding DNA: TGTGCCAGTAAACGGGGGTCCGACACAGATACGCAGTATTTT. Its protein is CASKRGSDTDTQYF. Full variable domain (rest looked up from reference TRBV19 and TRBJ2-3): DGGITQSPKYLFRKEGQNVTLSCEQNLNHDAMYWYRQDPGQGLRLIYYSQIVNDFQKGDIAEGYSVSREKKESFPLTVTSAQKNPTAFYLCASKRGSDTDTQYFGPGTRLTVL.

The V call is TRBV7-8, the J call TRBJ2-7, with 12 nucleotides matching TRBD2. The CDR3 has 17 amino acids. In germline, CDR1 is SGHVS, CDR2 FQNEAQ. V shed 2 bases, J shed 7 bases, and the junction held 12 bases outside the gene matches. DNA of the CDR3: TGTGCCAGCAGCTTAAGACTAGCGGGGGAGGACCAGGAAGAGCAGTACTTC. Translation: CASSLRLAGEDQEEQYF. The full variable domain, its missing parts supplied by reference TRBV7-8 and TRBJ2-7, is GAGVSQSPRYKVAKRGQDVALRCDPISGHVSLFWYQQALGQGPEFLTYFQNEAQLDKSGLPSDRFFAERPEGSVSTLKIQRTQQEDSAVYLCASSLRLAGEDQEEQYFGPGTRLTVT.

The genes are TRBV3-1 (or the pseudogene TRBV3-2) and TRBJ1-1, with TRBD1 as a possible D gene (5 bases). V lost 3 bases and J lost 4, with 9 bases in between. The CDR3 spans 13 residues. Germline V lookup: CDR1 LGHDT, CDR2 YNNKEL (reference sequence). CDR3 in DNA: TGTGCCAGCAGCCAGGGGACCGGCACTGAAGCTTTCTTT. Translation gives CASSQGTGTEAFF.

On this clone: The sample carries other DNA sequences with the same CDR3. The chain couples TRBV6-5 to TRBJ2-3; TRBD2 is a possible D gene (6 bases). V was trimmed by 3 bases and J by 1 base, leaving 11 bases between them. Germline V CDR1 and CDR2: MNHEY, SVGAGI. CDR3 length equals 15 residues. CDR3 region: CASSYGGGGTDTQYF. The CDR3 DNA reads TGTGCCAGCAGTTATGGGGGAGGTGGCACAGATACGCAGTATTTT.